This T cell receptor (beta chain) was sequenced in a study of blood T cell repertoires in COVID-19. At the level of the study: The samples span acute and convalescent COVID-19 from the United States, Italy and Spain. The cDNA or gDNA used as material had been derived from T cells, B-cell-depleted T cells, or PBMCs.

This CDR3 region has 13 residues. Losses at the gene ends were 4 bases for V and 1 base for J; bases not matched to a gene: 0. Looked up from germline, CDR1 is LNHDA and CDR2 is SQIVND (reference sequence). Original data processing: Amplification of reference gene primers was used by the study to estimate nucleated cell counts. Generated by immunoSEQ multiplex PCR, the TCRdb table keeps only in-frame clones and is missing some. V and J calls plus clone size are reproduced from that table; the DNA served to infer D and trimming. Found here are about 190,000 clones, 80% to 90% of them singletons; the top ten hold approximately 0.88%. Notes on this clone: In the same sample, other DNA sequences code for this CDR3.

The rearrangement joins TRBV19 to TRBJ1-1, with TRBD1 identical over 7 bases. The receptor was isolated from a woman under 30 who had recovered from COVID-19. The sequencing sample was made of peripheral blood. The DNA for the CDR3 is TGTGCCAGTAGTACAGGGGGGAACACTGAAGCTTTCTTT. Translated: CASSTGGNTEAFF.